The present entry profiles one T cell receptor beta chain with its context. Germline V gene sequence: CDR1 SGHRS, CDR2 YFSETQ. The CDR3 contains 15 residues. The V end was cut by 0 bases, the J end by 2 bases, with 11 bases between. The data originate from a study of shared clonotypes between healthy human individuals. Assay used: immunoSEQ multiplex PCR; TCRdb lists only in-frame clones, some missing. Found here are approximately 2.5 million clones, around 90% of them singletons; the top ten hold around 0.14%. The chain carries TRBV5-1 and TRBJ1-1; D is perhaps TRBD1 (5 bases). The sample consisted of naive CD4+ T cells sorted from blood. The subset was: CD45RA+ positively selected. This sequence originates from a man younger than 35 in good health. The CDR3: CASSLGGTRNTEAFF. The DNA for the CDR3 is TGCGCCAGCAGCTTGGGGGGCACTAGAAACACTGAAGCTTTCTTT.